The entry below describes one TCR beta chain. Its antigen remains unknown. This entry belongs to a study of PD-1 blockade in classical Hodgkin lymphoma. The overall study: Patients were infused with nivolumab 3 mg/kg every 2 weeks. Whole-study results and caveats: The causes of the repertoire differences, possibly disease activity or prior therapy, remain undefined. Exclusion was the outcome for patients who began nivolumab under 1 year after ASCT.

All patients relapsed after autologous stem cell transplantation, and brentuximab vedotin exposure varied. This table comes from immunoSEQ multiplex PCR, and its TCRdb copy is limited to in-frame clones, with some not included. Among about 40,000 clones, roughly 88% were seen once, and the ten largest hold 7% to 9%. CDR1 is SGHRS and CDR2 is YFSETQ in the germline V gene. The V gene end was trimmed by 4 bases and the J gene end by 0 bases; junction bases not matched to a gene: 5. CDR3 length: 16 residues. This sequence originates from a human donor with classical Hodgkin lymphoma. V and J are TRBV5-1 and TRBJ1-4, with 8 bases lining up with TRBD1. Material: peripheral blood mononuclear cells (PBMCs), obtained before the second cycle of nivolumab. DNA for the CDR3: TGCGCCAGCAGCACCGGACAGGGCTCAACTAATGAAAAACTGTTTTTT. The encoded protein is CASSTGQGSTNEKLFF.